This T cell receptor beta chain stems from a study of T cells in Graves' hyperthyroidism and ophthalmopathy. Researchers took RNA transcripts and amplified the TCR beta CDR3 regions from them. The HTBI primer set served for first-round RT-PCR of the TCR CDR3. MiXCR was run by TCRdb on the multiplex PCR reads, yielding one entry per CDR3 protein. The sample contains over 500,000 distinct CDR3 sequences, around 16% of which appear only once. V was clipped by 0 bases and J by 6 bases, with 9 bases between them. The CDR3 is 13 residues long. The V gene's germline CDR1 is SGHAT and CDR2 FQNNGV. This clonotype occurred many times.

The sequenced sample consisted of blood. V is TRBV11-2 and J is TRBJ2-7; D gene unclear. The clonotype was recovered from a woman aged 25 to 39 with Graves' ophthalmopathy. The CDR3 DNA reads TGTGCCAGCAGCTTAGAGTGGGGTGCCGAGCAGTACTTC. Residues: CASSLEWGAEQYF.